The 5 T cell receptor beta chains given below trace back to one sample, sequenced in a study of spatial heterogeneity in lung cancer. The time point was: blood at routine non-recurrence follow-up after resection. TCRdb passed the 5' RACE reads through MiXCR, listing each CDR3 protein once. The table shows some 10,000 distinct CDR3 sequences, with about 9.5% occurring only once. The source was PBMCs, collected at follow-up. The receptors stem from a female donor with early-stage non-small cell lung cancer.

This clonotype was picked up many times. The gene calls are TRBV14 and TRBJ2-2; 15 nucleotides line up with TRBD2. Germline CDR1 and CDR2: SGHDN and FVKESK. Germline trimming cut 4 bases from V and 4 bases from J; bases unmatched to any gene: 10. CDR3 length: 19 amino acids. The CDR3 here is CASSPMPGLAGGLTGELFF. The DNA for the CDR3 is TGTGCCAGCAGCCCTATGCCGGGACTAGCGGGGGGACTCACCGGGGAGCTGTTTTTT.

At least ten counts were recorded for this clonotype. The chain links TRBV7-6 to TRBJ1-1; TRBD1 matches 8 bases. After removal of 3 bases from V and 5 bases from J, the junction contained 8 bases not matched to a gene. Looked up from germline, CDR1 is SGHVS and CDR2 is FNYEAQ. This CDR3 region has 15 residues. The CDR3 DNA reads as TGTGCCAGCAGCTTCGCAGGGGGCGCGACTACTGAAGCTTTCTTT. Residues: CASSFAGGATTEAFF.

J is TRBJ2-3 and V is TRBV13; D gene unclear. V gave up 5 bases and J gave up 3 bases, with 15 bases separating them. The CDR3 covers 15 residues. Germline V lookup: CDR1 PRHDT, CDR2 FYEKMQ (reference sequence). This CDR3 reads CASSNSRRGTDTQYF. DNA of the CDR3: TGTGCCAGCAGCAACTCTAGGAGAGGTACAGATACGCAGTATTTT.

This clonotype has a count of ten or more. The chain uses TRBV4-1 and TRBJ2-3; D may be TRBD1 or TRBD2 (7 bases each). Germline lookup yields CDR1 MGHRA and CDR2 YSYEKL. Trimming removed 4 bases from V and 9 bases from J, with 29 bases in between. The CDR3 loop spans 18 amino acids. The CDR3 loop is CASSLTQGGGRALGTQYF. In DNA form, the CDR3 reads TGCGCCAGCAGCCTCACCCAGGGGGGGGGACGAGCCTTGGGGACGCAGTATTTT.

The CDR3 region is CARRGTSLTDTIYF. The CDR3 DNA reads TGTGCCAGACGCGGGACATCCCTGACGGACACCATATATTTT. The V and J genes are TRBV25-1 and TRBJ1-3, with D maybe TRBD1 (6 bases). The V end lost 9 bases, the J end lost 8 bases, and 20 bases lay between the germline ends. The CDR3 is made up of 14 amino acids. In germline, CDR1 is MGHDK, CDR2 SYGVNS.